Each of the 9 T cell receptor beta chains below was sequenced from the same sample in a study of cytomegalovirus exposure and HLA in healthy donors. Use of 60 Vbeta and 13 Jbeta primers characterized the PCR. Assay: immunoSEQ multiplex PCR; the TCRdb copy retains only in-frame clones and omits some. Among 200,000 or so clones listed, about 87% were seen once. Sequenced: PBMCs. These receptors were obtained from a man aged 30-40 years in good health and CMV-seronegative.

V is TRBV15 and J is TRBJ2-1; 8 bases line up with TRBD1. The CDR3 covers 14 residues. Germline V lookup: CDR1 LNHNV, CDR2 YYDKDF (reference sequence). After removal of 4 bases from V and 7 bases from J, the junction contained 6 bases not matched to a gene. The CDR3 reads CATSNYRGVNEQFF. In nucleotides, the CDR3 is TGTGCCACCAGCAATTACAGGGGGGTGAATGAGCAGTTCTTC.

This rearrangement joins TRBV21-1 to TRBJ1-2; TRBD1 reflects the table's D call only, with no check against the DNA. TRBV21-1 is designated a pseudogene. This CDR3 is 11 amino acids long. The CDR3 nucleotides are TGTGCCAGCAGCAAGGGCCGAATAAGCACCTTC. It yields the protein CASSKGRISTF.

This clone has a single count. This chain uses TRBV2 with TRBJ2-3, with TRBD1 matching over 7 bases. With V trimmed by 8 bases and J by 2 bases, 10 bases remained unmatched. The CDR3 runs to 15 residues. Germline loops: CDR1 SNHLY, CDR2 FYNNEI. The CDR3, as DNA: TGTGCCAGCGAGCGACAGGGACACATCACAGATACGCAGTATTTT. Translation: CASERQGHITDTQYF.

The chain carries TRBV29-1 and TRBJ2-1; the D gene is possibly TRBD2 (7 bases). This CDR3 has 15 amino acids. CDR1 is SQVTM, CDR2 ANQGSEA, per germline. Trimming left V 7 bases short and J 6 bases short, with 22 bases between. CDR3 residues: CSAQKGGGWGNEQFF. The CDR3 DNA follows: TGCAGCGCCCAAAAGGGGGGGGGCTGGGGCAATGAGCAGTTCTTC.

The chain has TRBV5-1 and TRBJ2-1; weak D call: TRBD2 (5 bases). The germline gives CDR1 SGHRS, CDR2 YFSETQ. Deletions cut 4 bases from V and 4 bases from J, with 15 bases between. The CDR3 spans 15 residues. CDR3 amino acids: CASSLEGWPYNEQFF. The CDR3, as DNA: TGCGCCAGCAGCCTCGAGGGTTGGCCATACAATGAGCAGTTCTTC.

CDR3 bases: TGTGCCAGCAGTTTCAGGGGTTTAATATTTGTTGGCTACACCTTC. Translation: CASSFRGLIFVGYTF. V is TRBV28 and J is TRBJ1-2, with a tentative D call TRBD1 (6 bases). This CDR3 is built from 15 residues. Germline CDR1 and CDR2: MDHEN and SYDVKM. The V end was cut by 3 bases, the J end by 7 bases, with 18 bases between.

The chain couples TRBV7-9 to TRBJ1-1; D is uncertain. In germline, CDR1 is SEHNR, CDR2 FQNEAQ (reference sequence). V lost 6 bases and J 1 base, leaving 9 bases between the germline ends. The CDR3 is made up of 13 amino acids. CDR3 nucleotide sequence: TGTGCCAGCAGACTCGACTCGAACACTGAAGCTTTCTTT. It encodes CASRLDSNTEAFF.

V usage is TRBV7-9 and J usage is TRBJ2-1; 8 nucleotides align to TRBD1. CDR1 is SEHNR and CDR2 is FQNEAQ in the germline V gene (reference sequence). The CDR3 covers 16 residues. Unmatched junction bases numbered 4, after V lost 1 base and J lost 2 bases. CDR3 coding DNA: TGTGCCAGCAGCTTAGGGACAGGGTATGCCTACAATGAGCAGTTCTTC. It is translated as CASSLGTGYAYNEQFF. The whole variable domain, remainder taken from reference TRBV7-9 and TRBJ2-1, is DTGVSQNPRHKITKRGQNVTFRCDPISEHNRLYWYRQTLGQGPEFLTYFQNEAQLEKSRLLSDRFSAERPKGSFSTLEIQRTEQGDSAMYLCASSLGTGYAYNEQFFGPGTRLTVL.

J is TRBJ2-1 and V is TRBV11-3; possibly TRBD2 for D (6 bases). CDR1 is SGHNT, CDR2 YENEEA, per germline. The CDR3 has 14 amino acids. V lost 1 base and J lost 6, with 10 bases in between. The CDR3: CASSLVGGSNEQFF. The CDR3 DNA is TGTGCCAGCAGCTTAGTCGGGGGAAGCAATGAGCAGTTCTTC.